This is a list of T cell receptor beta chains from one sample in a study of multiple sclerosis patients with progressive multifocal leukoencephalopathy. Clones were sequenced by immunoSEQ multiplex PCR, and TCRdb holds only the in-frame ones, with some missing. This table holds 30,000 or so clones, approximately 90% found once. The specimen sequenced was PBMCs. These receptor sequences come from a human donor with multiple sclerosis. CDR3s include the opening cysteine and the closing phenylalanine or tryptophan. D genes are given only for firm matches. Size is omitted from some rows. Given values are once, few, many or a class for expanded clones.

CDR3 DNA: TGTGCCAGCAGCTTCGGGCGGGTTTCCTACGAGCAGTACTTC
CDR3 protein: CASSFGRVSYEQYF
J gene: TRBJ2-7
V gene: TRBV7-2
clone size: once
D gene: .

CDR3 DNA: TGTGCCAGCAGCCAACCGACAGGGCTGGACGAGCAGTACTTC
CDR3 protein: CASSQPTGLDEQYF
J gene: TRBJ2-7
V gene: TRBV28
clone size: .
D gene: TRBD1

CDR3 DNA: TGTGCCAGTAGTATAGATCCCGGGCATGGTCAGCCCCAGCATTTT
CDR3 protein: CASSIDPGHGQPQHF
J gene: TRBJ1-5
V gene: TRBV19
clone size: .
D gene: .

CDR3 DNA: TGTGCCAGCAGCGTTTCGAGCGGGAGGGGTGAGCAGTTCTTC
CDR3 protein: CASSVSSGRGEQFF
J gene: TRBJ2-1
V gene: TRBV9
clone size: .
D gene: TRBD2

CDR3 DNA: TGTGCCAGCAGCTTAGTGGCAGGGAAGAATCAGCCCCAGCATTTT
CDR3 protein: CASSLVAGKNQPQHF
J gene: TRBJ1-5
V gene: TRBV7-2
clone size: .
D gene: .

CDR3 DNA: TGTGCCAGCAGCAACGGTGGAGCGAACACCGGGGAGCTGTTTTTT
CDR3 protein: CASSNGGANTGELFF
J gene: TRBJ2-2
V gene: TRBV7-2
clone size: .
D gene: .

CDR3 DNA: TGTGCCAGCAGGAACCCGGGGGCTCCGAACACTGAAGCTTTCTTT
CDR3 protein: CASRNPGAPNTEAFF
J gene: TRBJ1-1
V gene: TRBV28
clone size: .
D gene: .

CDR3 DNA: TGTGCCAGCAGTTACGAAATCCCTGGTCGGGGCGCTGAAGCTTTCTTT
CDR3 protein: CASSYEIPGRGAEAFF
J gene: TRBJ1-1
V gene: TRBV6-6
clone size: .
D gene: .

CDR3 DNA: TGTGCCAGCAGCTTACAAAGACAGATGGATACGCAGTATTTT
CDR3 protein: CASSLQRQMDTQYF
J gene: TRBJ2-3
V gene: TRBV11-2
clone size: .
D gene: .

CDR3 DNA: TGTGCCAGCAGTCCTATTAGCGGGAGGTCAGGCACAGATACGCAGTATTTT
CDR3 protein: CASSPISGRSGTDTQYF
J gene: TRBJ2-3
V gene: TRBV27
clone size: .
D gene: TRBD2

CDR3 DNA: TGCGCCAGCAGCTCCGAGGGGAGATCTGGAAACACCATATATTTT
CDR3 protein: CASSSEGRSGNTIYF
J gene: TRBJ1-3
V gene: TRBV5-1
clone size: .
D gene: .

CDR3 DNA: TGCGCCAGCAGCCAAGTACCCCAGGCGGACTATGGCTACACCTTC
CDR3 protein: CASSQVPQADYGYTF
J gene: TRBJ1-2
V gene: TRBV4-3
clone size: .
D gene: .

CDR3 DNA: TGTGCCAGTAACAACGGCGGAGGGTTTCGGGGAAACACCATATATTTT
CDR3 protein: CASNNGGGFRGNTIYF
J gene: TRBJ1-3
V gene: TRBV19
clone size: .
D gene: .

CDR3 DNA: TGTGCCAGCGGGGGGAGGCGGGATGGCACTGAAGCTTTCTTT
CDR3 protein: CASGGRRDGTEAFF
J gene: TRBJ1-1
V gene: TRBV7-2
clone size: once
D gene: .

CDR3 DNA: TGTGCCAGCAGCTTCCAGGGGGGGTCGGACACCATATATTTT
CDR3 protein: CASSFQGGSDTIYF
J gene: TRBJ1-3
V gene: TRBV7-2
clone size: .
D gene: TRBD1